This T cell receptor (beta chain) comes out of a study of molecular identifiers for immune sequencing clone quantification. Details on this clonotype: Its target is unknown.

V was cut by 7 bases and J by 4 bases, with 5 bases left in between. The CDR3 totals 11 residues. Germline V gives CDR1 LNHNV, CDR2 YYDKDF (reference sequence). CD8+CD4-CCR7+CD45RA+ cells were sorted as naive CD8 T cells. Previously described methods and listed TCR primers were used for bulk TCR libraries. TCRdb analysed the PCR reads with MiXCR anew, one entry per CDR3 protein. This sample carries around 480,000 distinct CDR3 sequences, about 25% of them seen once, and the ten largest clones take approximately 0.8%. Findings and caveats of the study: Researchers reportedly could pick up spiked Jurkat TCR RNA from one cell mixed into about 1 million naive cells.

Sequenced: naive CD8+ T cells from blood, with Jurkat cell RNA spiked in. Subset of the sample: FACS-sorted CD8+CD4-CCR7+CD45RA+ naive T cells. This clonotype was sampled from a human donor in good health. Some libraries in this study had Jurkat cell RNA spiked in. The chain has TRBV15 and TRBJ2-1; D gene uncertain. DNA for the CDR3: TGTGCCACCAACGCGTACAATGAGCAGTTCTTC. This encodes CATNAYNEQFF.